This TCR beta chain was sequenced for a study of identifying expanded T cells in peripheral blood. Healthy donors had no documented immune events, such as infections, while sampled. Measured with immunoSEQ multiplex PCR; TCRdb has only the in-frame clones, and not every one. The sample has 100,000 to 150,000 clones; roughly 90% are singletons. The V and J ends lost 3 bases and 1 base, in that order; junction bases with no gene match: 10. This CDR3 is built from 17 residues. The germline CDR1 and CDR2 sequences are SGHRS and YFSETQ. General study results and limits: Variance in clone template counts between approximately two-week samples significantly increased with total template count across all healthy donors. About 1.3 clones differed between technical replicates, versus 16.4 and 19 over time.

A word on this clone: Its target is not known.

Sequencing input: blood. The chain employs TRBV5-1 and TRBJ1-1; 9 bases match TRBD1. This TCR was recovered from a person aged 18 to 75 in good health. The CDR3 nucleotides are TGCGCCAGCAGCTCCGTCCCGGGACAGGGAAGGAACACTGAAGCTTTCTTT. Amino acid sequence: CASSSVPGQGRNTEAFF.